These 13 T cell receptor beta chains were sequenced from one sample in a study of PD-L1 blockade in urothelial cancer. Assay: immunoSEQ multiplex PCR; the TCRdb copy retains only in-frame clones and omits some. The sample yields 85,000 to 90,000 clones, approximately 87% seen once. As for time point: pretreatment peripheral blood. The sequencing used PBMCs, collected around atezolizumab (anti-PD-L1) treatment. Every receptor here comes from a man between 60 and 70 years old with urothelial cancer.

The V call is TRBV29-1, the J call TRBJ2-7; 8 positions match TRBD1. Germline CDR1 reads SQVTM; CDR2 reads ANQGSEA. CDR3 length: 13 amino acids. Trimming took 7 bases from V and 5 from J; bases not matched to a gene: 10. The CDR3 region has the DNA TGCAGCGCAGAAACGACAGGGGTCGACGAGCAGTACTTC. Amino acids: CSAETTGVDEQYF.

The chain combines TRBV28 with TRBJ2-5, with 10 positions matching TRBD1. After removal of 6 bases from V and 4 bases from J, the junction contained 8 bases not matched to a gene. Germline values: CDR1 MDHEN, CDR2 SYDVKM. This CDR3 is 15 amino acids long. The CDR3 coding sequence is TGTGCCAGCAGGGGGGACAGGGGATTTGGAGAGACCCAGTACTTC. This gives the protein CASRGDRGFGETQYF.

The J gene is TRBJ1-4, the V gene TRBV30; 7 bases map to TRBD1. Germline loops: CDR1 GTSNPN, CDR2 SVGIG (reference sequence). The CDR3 sequence is 14 residues long. V shed 7 bases, J shed 7 bases, and the junction held 12 bases outside the gene matches. The CDR3 DNA is TGTGCCTTGGCGGGGAAGACAGGGCTTGAAAAACTGTTTTTT. It specifies CALAGKTGLEKLFF.

The chain combines TRBV5-1 with TRBJ2-3, with TRBD2 matching 7 bases. CDR3 length: 13 amino acids. The junction had 7 bases not matched to a gene; V was cut back by 9 bases and J by 3 bases. Germline V gene sequence: CDR1 SGHRS, CDR2 YFSETQ. The CDR3 DNA reads as TGCGCCACCCGGGGCGGGGGAACAGATACGCAGTATTTT. Protein sequence: CATRGGGTDTQYF.

The CDR3 sequence: CASSVGQVSNQPQHF. The CDR3 coding sequence is TGTGCCAGCAGCGTAGGCCAGGTTAGCAATCAGCCCCAGCATTTT. The rearrangement uses TRBV9 and TRBJ1-5; D is undetermined. Trimming stripped 0 bases from V and 0 bases from J, with 7 bases between. Looked up from germline, CDR1 is SGDLS and CDR2 is YYNGEE. The CDR3 has 15 residues.

The chain couples TRBV30 to TRBJ1-5, with a weak D call TRBD1 (5 bases). Germline V lookup: CDR1 GTSNPN, CDR2 SVGIG (reference sequence). V was cut by 3 bases and J by 4 bases, with 10 bases left in between. CDR3 size: 13 residues. The CDR3 is CAWSPKGNQPQHF. The CDR3 coding sequence is TGTGCCTGGAGCCCTAAGGGGAATCAGCCCCAGCATTTT.

The chain is built from TRBV6-5 and TRBJ2-7; D perhaps matches TRBD1 (6 bases). The CDR3 is 15 amino acids. Germline V gene sequence: CDR1 MNHEY, CDR2 SVGAGI. The ends were cut back, 2 bases at V and 2 bases at J, with 13 bases in the middle. CDR3 loop: CASSYGRTDTYEQYF. The CDR3 DNA reads TGTGCCAGCAGTTACGGTCGGACAGATACCTACGAGCAGTACTTC.

This chain joins TRBV6-5 and TRBJ2-5; D gene uncertain. The CDR3 contains 15 residues. With 6 bases removed from V and 3 bases from J, the gap between germline ends came to 17 bases. Germline assignment: CDR1 MNHEY and CDR2 SVGAGI. The CDR3 here is CASSVMGTPEETQYF. The CDR3 coding sequence is TGTGCCAGCAGCGTAATGGGCACCCCTGAAGAGACCCAGTACTTC.

The V and J genes are TRBV7-3 and TRBJ1-2, with D maybe TRBD1 (5 bases). Deletions cut 5 bases from V and 4 bases from J, with 17 bases between. The CDR3 contains 15 residues. Per germline, CDR1 SGHTA and CDR2 FQGTGA. This CDR3 reads CASSLRPGGAYGYTF. In DNA form, the CDR3 reads TGTGCCAGCAGCCTGAGACCAGGCGGGGCCTATGGCTACACCTTC.

The rearrangement joins TRBV6-1 to TRBJ2-7; D might be TRBD2 (5 bases). CDR1 MNHNS and CDR2 SASEGT come from the germline V gene. This CDR3 comprises 12 residues. V was clipped by 11 bases and J by 1 base, with 12 bases between them. The DNA for the CDR3 is TGTGCCGGAGGAGGCTTGTCCTACGAGCAGTACTTC. Translated, it gives CAGGGLSYEQYF.

The chain has TRBV11-3 and TRBJ2-1; tentative D call: TRBD2 (6 bases). The germline V gene has CDR1 SGHNT and CDR2 YENEEA. CDR3 length: 17 residues. V lost 5 bases, J lost 7 bases, and 24 bases lay in between. The CDR3 protein is CASSTGADLGQENEQFF. CDR3 in DNA: TGTGCCAGCAGCACGGGAGCGGATTTGGGCCAGGAGAATGAGCAGTTCTTC.

The chain combines TRBV6-5 with TRBJ1-2, with TRBD1 matching 8 bases. The V gene end was trimmed by 6 bases and the J gene end by 8 bases; junction bases not matched to a gene: 14. In germline, CDR1 is MNHEY, CDR2 SVGAGI. The CDR3 runs to 15 residues. The CDR3 loop reads CASSYQQGGTHGYTF. The CDR3 DNA reads as TGTGCCAGCAGCTACCAACAGGGGGGGACTCACGGCTACACCTTC.

The chain combines TRBV27 with TRBJ1-2; 10 nucleotides agree with TRBD1. V was clipped by 6 bases and J by 6 bases; unmatched bases: 4. The CDR3 has 13 residues. Germline V gene sequence: CDR1 MNHEY, CDR2 SMNVEV (reference sequence). CDR3 nucleotides: TGTGCCAGCAGAGGGACAGGGGTGGATGGCTACACCTTC. Amino acids: CASRGTGVDGYTF.